This T cell receptor beta chain was identified in a study of CD8 T cells in ankylosing spondylitis. This clonotype was recorded many times. The germline V gene encodes CDR1 SGHRS and CDR2 YFSETQ. CDR3 size: 15 residues. V dropped 1 base and J dropped 5; count of bases not matched to a gene: 4. One entry per CDR3 protein results from TCRdb running MiXCR on the 5' RACE reads. This sample carries 200,000 to 250,000 distinct CDR3 sequences, roughly 25% of them seen once, and the ten largest clones take 5% to 8%. Material for sequencing was blood, either unsorted or a sorted T cell fraction (not recorded which). The sequence was obtained from a male donor with ankylosing spondylitis or in good health (not recorded which). The V gene is TRBV5-1, the J gene TRBJ2-7, with 12 bases aligning to TRBD1. CDR3 loop: CASSLWGQGADEQYF. CDR3 DNA sequence: TGCGCCAGCAGCTTGTGGGGACAGGGGGCAGACGAGCAGTACTTC. The full variable domain, completed using reference TRBV5-1 and TRBJ2-7, is KAGVTQTPRYLIKTRGQQVTLSCSPISGHRSVSWYQQTPGQGLQFLFEYFSETQRNKGNFPGRFSGRQFSNSRSEMNVSTLELGDSALYLCASSLWGQGADEQYFGPGTRLTVT.